This T cell receptor (beta chain) was profiled in a study of cytomegalovirus exposure and HLA in healthy donors. The primer mix had 60 Vbeta and 13 Jbeta primers. TCRdb's table, derived via immunoSEQ multiplex PCR, lists solely in-frame clones and lacks some. Altogether 150,000 to 200,000 clones are present, about 70% being singletons, with the ten largest covering under 11%. The donors gave bone marrow, and they were healthy. With regard to this clone: Its cognate antigen is unknown.

Study-wide results and limits: In vitro work confirmed that a few CMV-associated chains recognize CMV antigens.

CDR3 length: 17 residues. Germline V gives CDR1 MGHRA, CDR2 YSYEKL. Germline trimming cut 0 bases from V and 2 bases from J; bases unmatched to any gene: 6. Sample: PBMCs. The source is a man aged 25 to 40 in good health and CMV-seropositive. V gene TRBV4-1 combines with J gene TRBJ1-3, with 8 bases matching TRBD1. CDR3 in amino acids: CASSQEKTGGTGNTIYF. CDR3 sequence (DNA): TGCGCCAGCAGCCAAGAAAAAACAGGGGGGACTGGAAACACCATATATTTT.